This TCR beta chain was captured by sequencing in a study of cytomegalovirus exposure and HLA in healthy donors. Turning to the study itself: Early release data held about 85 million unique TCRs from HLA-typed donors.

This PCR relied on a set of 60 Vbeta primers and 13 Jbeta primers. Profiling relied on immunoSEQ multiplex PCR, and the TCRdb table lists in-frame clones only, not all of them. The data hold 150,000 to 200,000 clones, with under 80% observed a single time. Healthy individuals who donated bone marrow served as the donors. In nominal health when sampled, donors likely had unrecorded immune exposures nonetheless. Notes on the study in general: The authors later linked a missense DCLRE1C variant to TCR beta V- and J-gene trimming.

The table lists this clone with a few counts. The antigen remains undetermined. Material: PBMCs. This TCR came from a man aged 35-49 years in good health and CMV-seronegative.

CDR3 amino acids: CASPDGDTLYEQYF. The CDR3 bases are TGTGCCTCACCGGACGGGGACACCTTATACGAGCAGTACTTC. This chain joins TRBV28 and TRBJ2-5, with D possibly TRBD1 on 6 matching bases. The J call could be wrong; TRBJ2-7 is a better fit for the DNA end. Germline lookup yields CDR1 MDHEN and CDR2 SYDVKM. The CDR3 has 14 residues.